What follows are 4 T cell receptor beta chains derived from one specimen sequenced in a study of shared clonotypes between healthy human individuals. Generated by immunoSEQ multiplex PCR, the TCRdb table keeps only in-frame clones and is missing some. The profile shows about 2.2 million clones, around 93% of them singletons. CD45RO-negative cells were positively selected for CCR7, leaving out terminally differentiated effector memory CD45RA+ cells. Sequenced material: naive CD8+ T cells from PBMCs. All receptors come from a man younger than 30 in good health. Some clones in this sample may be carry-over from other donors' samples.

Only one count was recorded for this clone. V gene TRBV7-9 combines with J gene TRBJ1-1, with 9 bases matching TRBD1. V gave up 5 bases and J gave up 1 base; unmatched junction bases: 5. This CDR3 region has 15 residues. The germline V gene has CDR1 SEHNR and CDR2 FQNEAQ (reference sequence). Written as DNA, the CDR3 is TGTGCCAGCAGCGCGTCGACAGGGGGGAACACTGAAGCTTTCTTT. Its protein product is CASSASTGGNTEAFF.

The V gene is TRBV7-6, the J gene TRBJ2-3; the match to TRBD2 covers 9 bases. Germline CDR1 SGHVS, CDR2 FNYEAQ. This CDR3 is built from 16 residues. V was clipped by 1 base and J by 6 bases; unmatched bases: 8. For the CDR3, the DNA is TGTGCCAGCAGCTTAGTTGCGGGAGGGCGTGGTGATACGCAGTATTTT. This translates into CASSLVAGGRGDTQYF. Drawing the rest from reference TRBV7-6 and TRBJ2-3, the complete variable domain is GAGVSQSPRYKVTKRGQDVALRCDPISGHVSLYWYRQALGQGPEFLTYFNYEAQQDKSGLPNDRFSAERPEGSISTLTIQRTEQRDSAMYRCASSLVAGGRGDTQYFGPGTRLTVL.

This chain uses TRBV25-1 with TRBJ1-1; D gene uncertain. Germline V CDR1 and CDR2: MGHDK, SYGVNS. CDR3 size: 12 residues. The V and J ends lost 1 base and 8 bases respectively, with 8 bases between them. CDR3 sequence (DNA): TGTGCCAGCAGTGAATCCCATCGGGAAGCTTTCTTT. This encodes CASSESHREAFF.

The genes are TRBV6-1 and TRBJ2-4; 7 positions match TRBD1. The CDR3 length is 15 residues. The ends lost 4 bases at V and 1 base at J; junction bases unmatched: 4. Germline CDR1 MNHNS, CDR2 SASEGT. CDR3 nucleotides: TGTGCCAGCAGTGCACAGGGGATGGCCAAAAACATTCAGTACTTC. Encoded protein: CASSAQGMAKNIQYF.